This T cell receptor beta chain was recovered during a study of cytomegalovirus exposure and HLA in healthy donors. Study overall: Out of 150 million to 200 million T cells, an earlier analysis found over 100 million unique TCR beta sequences in total. Study observations and caveats: Available immune exposure information was restricted to CMV serostatus only. What a later analysis showed was that several of the most significant clusters appeared linked to common viral pathogens.

As for the donors, each was a healthy bone marrow donor. The PCR was carried out with 60 Vbeta primers and 13 Jbeta primers. Profiled with immunoSEQ multiplex PCR; TCRdb holds only in-frame clones, not every one. The table shows 90,000 to 130,000 clones, with roughly three quarters occurring only once. Note on this clone: The antigen remains unidentified.

CDR1 is SGHRS, CDR2 YFSETQ, per germline. V was clipped by 6 bases and J by 2 bases; unmatched bases: 11. The CDR3 extends over 15 amino acids. This TCR was sampled from a woman between 18 and 30 years old in good health and CMV-seropositive. The sample taken for sequencing was PBMCs. The rearrangement uses TRBV5-1 and TRBJ2-7; 7 bases fit TRBD2. CDR3 sequence (DNA): TGCGCCAGCAACCCCTCGGGAGGTGGAACCTACGAGCAGTACTTC. Translation gives CASNPSGGGTYEQYF.